There are a few counts of the clone carrying this T cell receptor beta chain. This entry comes from a study of blood T cell repertoires in COVID-19. Study background: Some COVID-19 samples were acute and others convalescent; all came from the United States, Italy and Spain. The cDNA or gDNA used as material had been derived from T cells, B-cell-depleted T cells, or PBMCs.

Authors' data handling: Cell counts per sample came from amplifying reference gene primers. The protocol was immunoSEQ multiplex PCR, while the TCRdb copy is restricted to in-frame clones and leaves out a portion. The DNA was the basis for D and trimming; V, J and clone size are from that table. The data show more than 65,000 clones, more than 80% seen once. Trimming left V 4 bases short and J 1 base short, with 10 bases between. The CDR3 spans 14 residues. From germline, CDR1 is MNHEY and CDR2 SVGEGT. Sequenced: peripheral blood. The TCR originated in a man older than 75 with acute or convalescent COVID-19. V is TRBV6-2 or TRBV6-3 and J is TRBJ1-1, with TRBD1 as a possible D gene (5 bases). The CDR3 DNA reads as TGTGCCAGCAGTTGGGGGGTCTCGAACACTGAAGCTTTCTTT. Translation: CASSWGVSNTEAFF.